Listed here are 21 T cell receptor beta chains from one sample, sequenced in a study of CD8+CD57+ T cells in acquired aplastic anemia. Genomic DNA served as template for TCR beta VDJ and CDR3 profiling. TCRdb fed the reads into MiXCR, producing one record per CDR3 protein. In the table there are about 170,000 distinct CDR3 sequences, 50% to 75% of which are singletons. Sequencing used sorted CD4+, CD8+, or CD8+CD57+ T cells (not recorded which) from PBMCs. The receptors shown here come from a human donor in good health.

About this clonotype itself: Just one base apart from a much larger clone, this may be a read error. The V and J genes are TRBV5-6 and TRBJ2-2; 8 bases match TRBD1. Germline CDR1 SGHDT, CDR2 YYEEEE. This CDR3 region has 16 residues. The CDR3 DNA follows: TGTGCCAGCAGCCCTGGACAGGGAGAGGAAACCGGGGAGCTGTCTTTT. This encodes CASSPGQGEETGELSF.

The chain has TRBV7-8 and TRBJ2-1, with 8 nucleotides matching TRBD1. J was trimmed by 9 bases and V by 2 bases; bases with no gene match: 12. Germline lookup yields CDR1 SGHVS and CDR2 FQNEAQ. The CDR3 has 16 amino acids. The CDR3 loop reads CASSLLTGAMNTEQFF. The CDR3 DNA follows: TGTGCCAGCAGCTTATTGACAGGGGCGATGAACACTGAGCAGTTCTTC.

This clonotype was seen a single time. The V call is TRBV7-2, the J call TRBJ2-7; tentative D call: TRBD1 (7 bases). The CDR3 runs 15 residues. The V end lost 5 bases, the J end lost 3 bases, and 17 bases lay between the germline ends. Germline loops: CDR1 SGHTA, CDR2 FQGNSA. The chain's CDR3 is CASSHGGQSFYEQYF. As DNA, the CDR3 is TGTGCCAGCAGCCACGGGGGACAGAGCTTCTACGAGCAGTACTTC.

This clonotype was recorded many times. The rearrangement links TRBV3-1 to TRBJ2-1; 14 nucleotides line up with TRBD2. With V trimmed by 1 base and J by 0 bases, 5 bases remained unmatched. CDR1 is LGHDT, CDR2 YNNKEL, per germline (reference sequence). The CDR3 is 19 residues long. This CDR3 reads CASSQVGGTSGSSYNEQFF. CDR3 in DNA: TGTGCCAGCAGCCAAGTTGGGGGGACTAGCGGGAGCTCCTACAATGAGCAGTTCTTC.

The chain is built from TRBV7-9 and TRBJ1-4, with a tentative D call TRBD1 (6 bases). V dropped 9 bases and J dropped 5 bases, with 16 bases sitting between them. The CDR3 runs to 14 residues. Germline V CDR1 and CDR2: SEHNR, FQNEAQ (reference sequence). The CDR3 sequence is CASSPGTSNEKLFF. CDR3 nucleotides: TGTGCCAGTAGCCCCGGGACATCGAATGAAAAACTGTTTTTT.

CDR3 bases: TGTGCCAGCAGTGAAGCACAGGGAATGGGCGCTGAAGCTTTCTTT. Translation: CASSEAQGMGAEAFF. The chain has TRBV15 and TRBJ1-1, with D maybe TRBD1 (6 bases). Germline V gives CDR1 LNHNV, CDR2 YYDKDF (reference sequence). Trimming took off 10 bases at V and 6 bases at J, with 24 bases between the two ends. The CDR3 spans 15 residues.

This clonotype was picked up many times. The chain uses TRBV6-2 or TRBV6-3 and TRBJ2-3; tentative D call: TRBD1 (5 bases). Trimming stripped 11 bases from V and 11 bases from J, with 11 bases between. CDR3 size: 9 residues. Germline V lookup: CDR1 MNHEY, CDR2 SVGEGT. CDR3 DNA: TGTGCCTGCACAGGTGAGCAGTATTTT. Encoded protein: CACTGEQYF.

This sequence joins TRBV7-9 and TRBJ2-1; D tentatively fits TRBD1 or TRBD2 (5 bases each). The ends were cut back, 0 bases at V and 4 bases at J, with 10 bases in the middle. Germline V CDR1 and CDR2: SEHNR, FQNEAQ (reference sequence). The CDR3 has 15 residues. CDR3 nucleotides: TGTGCCAGCAGCTTAGCGGGACGGTTATACAATGAGCAGTTCTTC. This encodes CASSLAGRLYNEQFF.

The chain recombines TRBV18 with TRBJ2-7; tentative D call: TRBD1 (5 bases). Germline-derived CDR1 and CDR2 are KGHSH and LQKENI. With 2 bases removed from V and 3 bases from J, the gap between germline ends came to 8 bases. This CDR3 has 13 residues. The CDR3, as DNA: TGTGCCAGCTCACCAGAGGACAACTACGAGCAGTACTTC. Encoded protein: CASSPEDNYEQYF.

Here the CDR3 reads CSVRTPGEYNEQFF. The CDR3 nucleotides are TGCAGCGTACGTACCCCCGGGGAATACAATGAGCAGTTCTTC. This chain uses TRBV29-1 with TRBJ2-1; D is possibly TRBD2 (5 bases). Germline lookup yields CDR1 SQVTM and CDR2 ANQGSEA. The V gene lost 6 bases and the J gene lost 4 bases, with 16 bases spanning the gap. The CDR3 is 14 residues long.

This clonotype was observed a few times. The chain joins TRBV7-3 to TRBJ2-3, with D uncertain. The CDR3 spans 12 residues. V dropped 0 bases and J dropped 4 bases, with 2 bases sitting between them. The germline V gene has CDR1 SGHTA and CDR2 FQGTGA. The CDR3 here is CASSLTADTQYF. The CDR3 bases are TGTGCCAGCAGCTTAACTGCAGATACGCAGTATTTT.

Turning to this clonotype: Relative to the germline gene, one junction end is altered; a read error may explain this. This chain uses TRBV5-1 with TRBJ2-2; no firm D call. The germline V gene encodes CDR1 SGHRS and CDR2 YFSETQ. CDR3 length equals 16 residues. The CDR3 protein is CASSFVGLENTGELFF. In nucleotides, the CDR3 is TGTGCCAGCAGCTTCGTAGGATTAGAGAACACCGGGGAGCTGTTTTTT.

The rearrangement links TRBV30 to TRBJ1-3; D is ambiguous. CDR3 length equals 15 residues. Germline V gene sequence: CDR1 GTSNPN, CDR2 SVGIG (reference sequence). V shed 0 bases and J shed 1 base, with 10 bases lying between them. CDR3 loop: CAWSVPYSSGNTIYF. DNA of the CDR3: TGTGCCTGGAGTGTACCTTACAGTTCTGGAAACACCATATATTTT. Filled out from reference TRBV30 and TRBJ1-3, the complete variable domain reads SQTIHQWPATLVQPVGSPLSLECTVEGTSNPNLYWYRQAAGRGLQLLFYSVGIGQISSEVPQNLSASRPQDRQFILSSKKLLLSDSGFYLCAWSVPYSSGNTIYFGEGSWLTVV.

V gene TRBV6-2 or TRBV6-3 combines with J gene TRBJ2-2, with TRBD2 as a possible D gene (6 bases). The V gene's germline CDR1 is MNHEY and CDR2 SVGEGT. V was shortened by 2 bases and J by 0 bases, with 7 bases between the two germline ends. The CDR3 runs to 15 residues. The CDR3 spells CASSYAGSNTGELFF. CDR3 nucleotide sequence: TGTGCCAGCAGTTACGCGGGGTCGAACACCGGGGAGCTGTTTTTT.

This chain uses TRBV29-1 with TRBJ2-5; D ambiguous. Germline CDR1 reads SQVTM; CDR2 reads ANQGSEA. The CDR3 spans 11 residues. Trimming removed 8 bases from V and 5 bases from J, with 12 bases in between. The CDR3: CSLGLFETQYF. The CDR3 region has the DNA TGCAGCCTGGGGTTGTTTGAGACCCAGTACTTC. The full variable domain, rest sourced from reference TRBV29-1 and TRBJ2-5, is SAVISQKPSRDICQRGTSLTIQCQVDSQVTMMFWYRQQPGQSLTLIATANQGSEATYESGFVIDKFPISRPNLTFSTLTVSNMSPEDSSIYLCSLGLFETQYFGPGTRLLVL.

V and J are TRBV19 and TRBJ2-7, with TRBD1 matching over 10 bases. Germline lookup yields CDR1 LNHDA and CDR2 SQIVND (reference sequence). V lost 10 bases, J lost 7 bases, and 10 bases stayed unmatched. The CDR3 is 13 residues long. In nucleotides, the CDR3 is TGTGCCACCAAGAGACAGGGGGCTGGGGAGCAGTACTTC. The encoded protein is CATKRQGAGEQYF.

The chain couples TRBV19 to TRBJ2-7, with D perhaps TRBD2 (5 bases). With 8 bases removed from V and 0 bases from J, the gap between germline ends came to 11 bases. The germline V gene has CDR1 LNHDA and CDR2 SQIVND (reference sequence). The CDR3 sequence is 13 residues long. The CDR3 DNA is TGTGCCAGTGCTCGGGAAAGCTCCTACGAGCAGTACTTC. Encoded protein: CASARESSYEQYF.

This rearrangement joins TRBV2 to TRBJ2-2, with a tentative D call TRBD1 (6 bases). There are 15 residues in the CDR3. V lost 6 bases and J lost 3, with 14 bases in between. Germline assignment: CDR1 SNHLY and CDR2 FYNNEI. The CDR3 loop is CASRRQAVDTGELFF. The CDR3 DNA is TGTGCCAGCAGGAGACAGGCGGTCGACACCGGGGAGCTGTTTTTT.

CDR3 in amino acids: CATSRDNTRGSYEQYF. The CDR3, as DNA: TGTGCCACCAGCAGAGATAATACAAGGGGTTCCTACGAGCAGTACTTC. The chain joins TRBV15 to TRBJ2-7, with D possibly being TRBD1 (5 bases). Germline CDR1 LNHNV, CDR2 YYDKDF (reference sequence). Trimming pared 0 bases from V and 1 base from J, leaving 13 bases between. There are 16 residues in the CDR3.

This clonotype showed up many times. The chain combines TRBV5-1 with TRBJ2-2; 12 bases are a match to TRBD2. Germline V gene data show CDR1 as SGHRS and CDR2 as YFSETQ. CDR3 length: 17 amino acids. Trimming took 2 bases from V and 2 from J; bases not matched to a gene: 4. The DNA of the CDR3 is TGCGCCAGCAGCTTCGGACTAGCGGGACTCAACACCGGGGAGCTGTTTTTT. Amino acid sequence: CASSFGLAGLNTGELFF.

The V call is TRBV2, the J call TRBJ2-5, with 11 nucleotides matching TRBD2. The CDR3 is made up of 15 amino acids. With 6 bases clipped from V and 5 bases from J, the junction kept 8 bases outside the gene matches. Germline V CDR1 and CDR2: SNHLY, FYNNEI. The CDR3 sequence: CASRASGLAVETQYF. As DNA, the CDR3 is TGTGCCAGCAGGGCCTCGGGACTAGCGGTGGAGACCCAGTACTTC.